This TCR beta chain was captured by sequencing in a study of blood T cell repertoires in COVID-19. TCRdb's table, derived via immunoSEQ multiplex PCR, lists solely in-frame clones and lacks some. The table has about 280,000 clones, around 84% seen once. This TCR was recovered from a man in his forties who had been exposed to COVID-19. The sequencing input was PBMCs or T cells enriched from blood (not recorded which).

CDR3 in amino acids: CASSSVSPQHF. The CDR3 nucleotides read TGTGCCAGCAGCTCCGTGTCGCCCCAGCATTTT. The rearrangement uses TRBV5-8 and TRBJ1-5, with no clear D. V shed 3 bases and J shed 9 bases, with 7 bases lying between them. From germline, CDR1 is SGHTS and CDR2 YDEGEE. The length of the CDR3 is 11 residues. Filled out from reference TRBV5-8 and TRBJ1-5, the complete variable domain reads EAGVTQSPTHLIKTRGQQATLRCSPISGHTSVYWYQQALGLGLQFLLWYDEGEERNRGNFPPRFSGRQFPNYSSELNVNALELEDSALYLCASSSVSPQHFGDGTRLSIL.